This passage covers 13 T cell receptor beta chains from one sample sequenced in a study of long-term antiretroviral therapy in people with HIV. Samples were assayed with immunoSEQ v3.0 at survey level. Using immunoSEQ multiplex PCR, the repertoire was profiled, and TCRdb retains in-frame clones only, with some absent. This sample carries some 28,000 clones, 80% of them seen once, and the ten largest clones take about 7.3%. This specimen was unsorted PBMCs, taken 0.3 years after starting antiretroviral therapy. The receptors come from a man in his forties with HIV.

The rearrangement links TRBV19 to TRBJ1-1, with 11 bases identical to TRBD1. The CDR3 has 13 amino acids. Germline V gene data show CDR1 as LNHDA and CDR2 as SQIVND (reference sequence). V was pared by 5 bases and J by 12 bases, with 8 bases of the junction left unmatched. The CDR3 region is CASSFPDRGPSFF. Written as DNA, the CDR3 is TGTGCCAGTAGTTTCCCGGACAGGGGGCCGTCTTTCTTT. Combining the CDR3 with reference TRBV19 and TRBJ1-1 gives the whole variable domain DGGITQSPKYLFRKEGQNVTLSCEQNLNHDAMYWYRQDPGQGLRLIYYSQIVNDFQKGDIAEGYSVSREKKESFPLTVTSAQKNPTAFYLCASSFPDRGPSFFGQGTRLTVV.

This clone appeared a few times. This chain links TRBV13 with TRBJ2-3; 10 bases map to TRBD2. In germline, CDR1 is PRHDT, CDR2 FYEKMQ (reference sequence). The CDR3 totals 14 residues. V lost 5 bases and J lost 5; bases outside the gene matches: 4. The CDR3 spells CASSRAGGQDTQYF. As DNA, the CDR3 is TGTGCCAGCAGCCGAGCGGGGGGGCAAGATACGCAGTATTTT.

The rearrangement links TRBV27 to TRBJ2-5; possibly TRBD1 or TRBD2 for D (6 bases each). This CDR3 region has 15 residues. Deletions cut 1 base from V and 4 bases from J, with 13 bases between. From germline, CDR1 is MNHEY and CDR2 SMNVEV (reference sequence). This CDR3 is CASSLYWGARETQYF. CDR3 bases: TGTGCCAGCAGTTTATACTGGGGGGCTCGAGAGACCCAGTACTTC.

This clone was seen a single time. Additional DNA sequences in this sample encode the identical CDR3. This chain connects TRBV7-2 to TRBJ1-3; no clear D. V lost 2 bases to trimming and J lost 2 bases, with 1 base between them. Germline loops: CDR1 SGHTA, CDR2 FQGNSA. The CDR3 totals 12 residues. The CDR3: CASSLTGNTIYF. The CDR3 bases are TGTGCCAGCAGCTTAACTGGAAACACCATATATTTT.

The V gene is TRBV18, the J gene TRBJ1-3; 8 bases are shared with TRBD1. Germline V gene lookup returns CDR1 KGHSH and CDR2 LQKENI. The CDR3 is 15 amino acids. Trimming took 0 bases from V and 7 from J; bases not matched to a gene: 5. The CDR3 DNA reads TGTGCCAGCTCACCACCTCAGGGGGCCCGTAACACCATATATTTT. This sequence encodes CASSPPQGARNTIYF.

This chain joins TRBV10-3 and TRBJ1-3; a possible D gene is TRBD1 (5 bases). The CDR3 extends over 13 amino acids. Trimming pared 2 bases from V and 7 bases from J, leaving 9 bases between. The V gene's germline CDR1 is ENHRY and CDR2 SYGVKD. The chain's CDR3 is CAISETWGNTIYF. DNA of the CDR3: TGTGCCATCAGTGAGACTTGGGGGAACACCATATATTTT.

The rearrangement joins TRBV28 to TRBJ2-5; perhaps TRBD1 as D (6 bases). CDR3 length equals 14 residues. Germline V gene sequence: CDR1 MDHEN, CDR2 SYDVKM. V shed 3 bases and J shed 2 bases, with 10 bases lying between them. CDR3 nucleotide sequence: TGTGCCAGCAGTTTGCCCAGGGGACAAGAGACCCAGTACTTC. Protein sequence: CASSLPRGQETQYF.

The chain combines TRBV11-2 with TRBJ2-7; 8 bases are shared with TRBD1. V lost 5 bases, J lost 1 base, and 7 bases stayed unmatched. CDR3 length: 15 residues. Germline CDR1 and CDR2: SGHAT and FQNNGV. The CDR3 is CASSLRTGLSYEQYF. Here the CDR3 DNA reads TGTGCCAGCAGCCTACGGACAGGGTTATCCTACGAGCAGTACTTC.

V is TRBV5-1 and J is TRBJ1-1; D not certain. There are 15 residues in the CDR3. The germline V and J ends were trimmed by 4 bases and 0 bases, with 13 bases remaining between them. Germline CDR1 SGHRS, CDR2 YFSETQ. CDR3 protein: CASSAGSHLNTEAFF. The CDR3 coding sequence is TGCGCCAGCAGCGCCGGGTCCCACTTGAACACTGAAGCTTTCTTT.

This rearrangement joins TRBV2 to TRBJ1-2, with 8 bases that match TRBD1. The V and J ends lost 5 bases and 1 base, in that order; junction bases with no gene match: 3. The length of the CDR3 is 14 residues. Germline V gene lookup returns CDR1 SNHLY and CDR2 FYNNEI. The CDR3 DNA sequence: TGTGCCAGCAGTTTGGACAGGGTTAACTATGGCTACACCTTC. Its translation: CASSLDRVNYGYTF.

The CDR3 DNA sequence: TGTGCCAGCAGGGCTGCGAGGTGGGAGACCCAGTACTTC. Its translation: CASRAARWETQYF. The chain uses TRBV28 and TRBJ2-5; no clear D. Germline V gene data show CDR1 as MDHEN and CDR2 as SYDVKM. Trimming took off 6 bases at V and 5 bases at J, with 13 bases between the two ends. This CDR3 is built from 13 residues.

CDR3 sequence reads: CASSYTISGANVLTF. Written as DNA, the CDR3 is TGCGCCAGCAGTTACACAATCTCTGGGGCCAACGTCCTGACTTTC. The V and J genes are TRBV5-1 and TRBJ2-6; D uncertain. CDR3 size: 15 residues. CDR1 is SGHRS, CDR2 YFSETQ, per germline. With 5 bases removed from V and 0 bases from J, the gap between germline ends came to 9 bases.

This chain joins TRBV5-5 and TRBJ2-3, with 7 bases lining up with TRBD2. This CDR3 region has 14 residues. Germline loops: CDR1 SGHKS, CDR2 YYEKEE (reference sequence). The V and J ends lost 2 bases and 7 bases, in that order; junction bases with no gene match: 7. The chain's CDR3 is CASSLLSGVNTQYF. CDR3 in DNA: TGTGCCAGCAGCTTATTAAGCGGGGTAAATACGCAGTATTTT.